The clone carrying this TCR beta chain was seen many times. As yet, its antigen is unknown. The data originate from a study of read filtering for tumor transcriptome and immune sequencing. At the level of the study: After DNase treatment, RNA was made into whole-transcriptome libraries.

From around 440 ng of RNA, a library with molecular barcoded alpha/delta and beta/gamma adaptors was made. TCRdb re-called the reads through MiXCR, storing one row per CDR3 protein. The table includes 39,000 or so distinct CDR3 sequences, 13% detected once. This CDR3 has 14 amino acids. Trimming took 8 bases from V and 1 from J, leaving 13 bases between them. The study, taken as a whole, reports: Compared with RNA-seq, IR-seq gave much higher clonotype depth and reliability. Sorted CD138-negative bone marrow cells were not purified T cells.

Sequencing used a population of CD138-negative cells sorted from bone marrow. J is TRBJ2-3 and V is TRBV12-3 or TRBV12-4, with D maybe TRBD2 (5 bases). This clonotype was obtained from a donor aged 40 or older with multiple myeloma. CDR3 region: CASGGLLGTDTQYF. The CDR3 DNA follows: TGTGCCAGCGGAGGACTCCTTGGCACAGATACGCAGTATTTT.